This T cell receptor beta chain was observed in a study of Ad26.COV2.S vaccination and SARS-CoV-2 variants (TCRdb year 2021). Describing the broader study: Donors in the vaccine arm were drawn from COV1001, a multicentre, randomized, double-blind, placebo-controlled phase I-IIa trial testing Ad26.COV2.S in healthy adults. Ad26.COV2.S was administered intramuscularly at 5 x 10^10 or 1 x 10^11 viral particles, either as a single shot or as two shots given 56 days apart. TCRbeta repertoire sequencing served as the tool for gauging how specific and how broad the SARS-CoV-2-reactive T cell receptors were following Ad26.COV2.S vaccination. A total of some 30 samples were included in the TCR-sequenced set, comprising roughly 19 Ad26.COV2.S vaccine recipients, 5 placebo recipients and 8 SARS-CoV-2 convalescent individuals. Trial participants were randomized into five groups of five: low-dose or high-dose Ad26.COV2.S given once or twice, or placebo on both occasions. Investigators remained blinded to trial group allocation during experiments and outcome assessment. Overall results and qualifications from the work: Comparing responses between vaccine doses or regimens was not something the study was powered to do. Substantial breadth of spike-specific CD8+ and CD4+ T cell responses was reported after vaccination. Ad26.COV2.S recipients had higher spike-specific TCR breadth than placebo recipients (P = 0.0014). Comparable non-spike TCR breadth was observed between vaccine and placebo recipients, consistent with only spike being contained in the vaccine. The authors noted that total T cell responses may have been underestimated by the TCR breadth and depth analyses.

Read against the paper, the sample's treatment or condition label means: approximately 18 received Ad26.COV2.S at low or high dose, single or two shots; about five received placebo; per-sample allocation not given. For vaccine and placebo recipients, the sequenced repertoires came from samples collected on day 63 after the first injection. In Cohort 1b, roughly 25 adults aged 18-55 years were enrolled at a single site in Boston, USA, between 29 July and 7 August 2020. Ad26.COV2.S consisted of a replication-incompetent adenovirus type 26 vector by which a prefusion-stabilized SARS-CoV-2 spike protein from the original Wuhan strain was expressed. Concerning this clone: Its recognized antigen is unknown. There are no base qualities to consult, and no much larger clone falls within one base.

The immunoSEQ Assay was the method used to sequence TCRbeta CDR3 regions. After extraction, genomic DNA underwent amplification by bias-controlled multiplex PCR, followed by high-throughput sequencing. On the authors' methods: To quantify the absolute abundance of each unique TCRbeta CDR3 region, sequences were collapsed and filtered. T cell fraction was estimated by normalizing TCRbeta template counts to usable DNA, with usable DNA measured through amplification of reference genes found in all nucleated cells. Repertoire TCRs were annotated as SARS-CoV-2-specific by exact matching of V gene, CDR3 amino acid sequence and J gene to a known reactive TCR set. MIRA supplied the reference SARS-CoV-2 TCR set, which was filtered for enrichment in COVID-19-positive ImmuneCODE repertoires so that public or cross-reactive TCRs were removed. Using the MIRA antigens, annotated TCRs were further analysed by specific ORF or by position within an ORF. Depth was the summed frequency of annotated unique rearrangements, while breadth was defined as annotated unique rearrangements over total unique productive rearrangements. Two-sided Wilcoxon rank-sum tests were applied when comparing TCR breadth between groups. Here the immuneACCESS table is served through TCRdb, limited to in-frame sequences with V and J called. Missing clones are a known gap in these copies; in checked studies unresolved V genes cover under half, and the rest lacks a known reason. That table is the source of V, J and clone size, and D and trimming were worked out from the DNA. In all, the sample holds some 450,000 clones, and roughly 88% of those were seen once. Together, the top ten hold approximately 4.3% of the sample.

CDR1 and CDR2 were assigned from the germline V gene as MDHEN and SYDVKM. Trimming removed 1 base from V and 0 bases from J, leaving 12 bases between the germline ends. Taken from cysteine to phenylalanine, the CDR3 has 17 residues. Only the CDR3 part of the read is kept: 51 bases, read in frame from the first base. This clonotype was obtained from a person between 18 and 60 years old who received the Ad26.COV2.S COVID-19 vaccine or a placebo. Specimen: peripheral blood, collected in a trial of Ad26.COV2.S vaccine versus placebo. The receptor chain draws on TRBV28 and TRBJ1-4, and TRBD1 may be the D gene, going by 5 matching bases. The CDR3 has the sequence CASSLLSGDSTNEKLFF. The DNA sequence reads TGTGCCAGCAGTTTATTATCGGGGGATTCAACTAATGAAAAACTGTTTTTT.